This T cell receptor beta chain is drawn from a study of control samples from healthy donors and cancer patients. Profiled with immunoSEQ multiplex PCR; TCRdb holds only in-frame clones, not every one. The table includes 160,000 or so clones, around 90% detected once. With V trimmed by 11 bases and J by 3 bases, 16 bases remained unmatched. Per the germline V gene, CDR1 is MDHEN and CDR2 is SYDVKM. This CDR3 comprises 16 residues. The receptor's source is a woman aged 25 to 39 in good health. This chain links TRBV28 with TRBJ2-1, with 7 bases matching TRBD2. The material sequenced was blood. In nucleotides, the CDR3 is TGTGCCCTGGGTGATGCCGGGCGGGAGCTCTACAATGAGCAGTTCTTC. Amino acid sequence: CALGDAGRELYNEQFF.